The clone carrying this TCR beta chain was seen a handful of times. This specimen comes from a study of identical twins. This CDR3 contains 13 residues. MiXCR was run by TCRdb on the 5' RACE reads, yielding one entry per CDR3 protein. This sample has approximately 670,000 distinct CDR3 sequences, with 5.5% to 7.5% found just once. The rearrangement uses TRBV21-1 and TRBJ2-5. TRBV21-1 is deemed a pseudogene. The sequencing sample was made of naive T cells sorted from blood. The clonotype comes from a man between 18 and 35 years old in good health. The CDR3 DNA sequence: TGTGCCAGCAGCAAAGACCTCCAAGAGACCCAGTACTTC. Amino acids: CASSKDLQETQYF.